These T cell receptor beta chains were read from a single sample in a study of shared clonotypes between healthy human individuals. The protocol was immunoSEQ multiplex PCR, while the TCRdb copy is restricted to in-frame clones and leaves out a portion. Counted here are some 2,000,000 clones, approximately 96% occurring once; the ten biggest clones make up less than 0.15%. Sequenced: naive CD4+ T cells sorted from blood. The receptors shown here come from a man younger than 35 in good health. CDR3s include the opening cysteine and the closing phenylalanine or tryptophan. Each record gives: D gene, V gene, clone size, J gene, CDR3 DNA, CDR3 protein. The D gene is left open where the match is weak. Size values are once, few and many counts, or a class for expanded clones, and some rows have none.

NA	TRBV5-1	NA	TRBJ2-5	TGCGCCAGCGGGCAGACCAAAGAGACCCAGTACTTC	CASGQTKETQYF
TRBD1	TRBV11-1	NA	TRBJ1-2	TGTGCCAGCAGCTTCCGACAGGGGGGGAGCTACACCTTC	CASSFRQGGSYTF
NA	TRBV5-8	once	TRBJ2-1	TGTGCCAGCAGCCGATCCTTACCCGGGGTTGAGCAGTTCTTC	CASSRSLPGVEQFF
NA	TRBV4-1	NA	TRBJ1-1	TGCGCCAGCAGCCAAGACCGTGGCAGGGAAGCTTTCTTT	CASSQDRGREAFF
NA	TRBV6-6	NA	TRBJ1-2	TGTGCCAGCAGTTACGCGCAGGGACGGGGCTACACCTTC	CASSYAQGRGYTF
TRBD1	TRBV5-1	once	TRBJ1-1	TGCGCCAGCAGCCGGGGACAGGCTAACACTGAAGCTTTCTTT	CASSRGQANTEAFF
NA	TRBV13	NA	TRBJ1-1	TGTGCCAGCAGCCCGAGGGGGGGCGGGAACACTGAAGCTTTCTTT	CASSPRGGGNTEAFF
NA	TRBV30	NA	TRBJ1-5	TGTGCCTGGAGTTCCGCCGGGTTAAATCAGCCCCAGCATTTT	CAWSSAGLNQPQHF
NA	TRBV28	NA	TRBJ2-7	TGTGCCAGCAGCCGCGAGGGGCTCGGGGGCTACGAGCAGTACTTC	CASSREGLGGYEQYF
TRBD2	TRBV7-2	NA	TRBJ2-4	TGTGCCAGCAGCCCCGGACCCGGGGGGATTCAGTACTTC	CASSPGPGGIQYF
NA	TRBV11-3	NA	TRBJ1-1	TGTGCCAGCAGCAGAGGAGGGACGGCCTCCGACACTGAAGCTTTCTTT	CASSRGGTASDTEAFF
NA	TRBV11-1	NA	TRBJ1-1	TGTGCCAGCAGCTTCCAGGGAATGAACACTGAAGCTTTCTTT	CASSFQGMNTEAFF
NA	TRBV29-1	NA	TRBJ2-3	TGCAGCGTAAACCAGGCTACCCGAGATACGCAGTATTTT	CSVNQATRDTQYF
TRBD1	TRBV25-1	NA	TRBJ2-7	TGTGCCAGCAGTGAAATCAGGACAGGGTCCTACGAGCAGTACTTC	CASSEIRTGSYEQYF
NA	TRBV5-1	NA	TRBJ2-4	TGCGCCAGCAGCTTGGGCACGTGGACAGCCAAAAACATTCAGTACTTC	CASSLGTWTAKNIQYF
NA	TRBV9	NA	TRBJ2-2	TGTGCCAGCAGCCACGGGTCCGACACCGGGGAGCTGTTTTTT	CASSHGSDTGELFF
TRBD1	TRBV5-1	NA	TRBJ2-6	TGCGCCAGCAGCGGGGACAGGGGACCCTCTGGGGCCAACGTCCTGACTTTC	CASSGDRGPSGANVLTF
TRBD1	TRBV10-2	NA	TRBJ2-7	TGCGCCAGCAGTGATTTCCACAGGGGTCTGCTTAAGCAGTACTTC	CASSDFHRGLLKQYF
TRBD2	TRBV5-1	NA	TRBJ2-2	TGCGCCAGCAGCAGCGGACTAGCTGCTAACACCGGGGAGCTGTTTTTT	CASSSGLAANTGELFF
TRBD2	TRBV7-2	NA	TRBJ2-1	TGTGCCAGCAGCTTAGGGCTAGCGGGACACAATGAGCAGTTCTTC	CASSLGLAGHNEQFF
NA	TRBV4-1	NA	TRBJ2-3	TGCGCCAGCAGCCAAGATCAGCAGGTTCGCACAGATACGCAGTATTTT	CASSQDQQVRTDTQYF
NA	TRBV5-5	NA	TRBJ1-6	TGTGCCAGCAGCACGAGTTCCGACTCCTATAATTCACCCCTCCACTTT	CASSTSSDSYNSPLHF
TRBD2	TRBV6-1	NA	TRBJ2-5	TGTGCCAGCAGAGGCGGGGGGACCTTCCAAGAGACCCAGTACTTC	CASRGGGTFQETQYF
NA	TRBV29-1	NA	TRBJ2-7	TGCAGCGTTGTAACTATTACATCCTACGAGCAGTACTTC	CSVVTITSYEQYF
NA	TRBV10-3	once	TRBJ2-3	TGTGCCACCCATAATGCGGCGGTGAGCACAGATACGCAGTATTTT	CATHNAAVSTDTQYF
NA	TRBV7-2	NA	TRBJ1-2	TGTGCCAGCAGCTTGGGGCAGCCCTATGGCTACACCTTC	CASSLGQPYGYTF
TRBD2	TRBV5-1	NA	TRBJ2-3	TGCGCCAGCAGCTTTCCGGGAGGGCCCGCAGATACGCAGTATTTT	CASSFPGGPADTQYF
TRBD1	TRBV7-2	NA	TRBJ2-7	TGTGCCAGCAGCTTAGAACAGGGGTACTCCTACGAGCAGTACTTC	CASSLEQGYSYEQYF
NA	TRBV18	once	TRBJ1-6	TGTGCCAGCTCACCACCGAAGACCGGCAATAATTCACCCCTCCACTTT	CASSPPKTGNNSPLHF
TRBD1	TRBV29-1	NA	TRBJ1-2	TGCAGCGTTGAAGAGCCGGGACAGACTCGCCCTGGCTACACCTTC	CSVEEPGQTRPGYTF
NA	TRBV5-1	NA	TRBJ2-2	TGCGCCAGCAGCTTGATTGGCGGTGAGCCCGGGGAGCTGTTTTTT	CASSLIGGEPGELFF
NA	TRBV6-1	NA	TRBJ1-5	TGTGCCAGCAGTGAAGCCCCGTCGGGTACGAATCAGCCCCAGCATTTT	CASSEAPSGTNQPQHF
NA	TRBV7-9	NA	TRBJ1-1	TGTGCCAGCAGCATAGTAGACAGACCGGAAGCTTTCTTT	CASSIVDRPEAFF
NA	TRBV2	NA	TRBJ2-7	TGTGCCAGCATCCGGGACATAATTACCGAGCAGTACTTC	CASIRDIITEQYF
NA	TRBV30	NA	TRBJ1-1	TGTGCCTACCAAAACACTGAAGCTTTCTTT	CAYQNTEAFF
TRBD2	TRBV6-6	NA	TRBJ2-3	TGTGCCAGCAGACTAGCGGGAGCCGATACGCAGTATTTT	CASRLAGADTQYF
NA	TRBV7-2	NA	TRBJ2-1	TGTGCCAGCAGCGAGGGGGGTCGCTCCTACAATGAGCAGTTCTTC	CASSEGGRSYNEQFF
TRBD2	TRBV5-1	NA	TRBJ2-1	TGCGCCAGCAGCTTGGCAGGGACTAACTACAATGAGCAGTTCTTC	CASSLAGTNYNEQFF
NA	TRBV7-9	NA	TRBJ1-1	TGTGCCAGCAGCTTATCATCGGTCGGCACTGAAGCTTTCTTT	CASSLSSVGTEAFF
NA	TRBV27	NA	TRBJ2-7	TGTGCCAGCAGACCAAGCGTCTCCTACGAGCAGTACTTC	CASRPSVSYEQYF
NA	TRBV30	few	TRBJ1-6	TGTGCCTGGAGTCGTGAGGGTTCCTATAATTCACCCCTCCACTTT	CAWSREGSYNSPLHF
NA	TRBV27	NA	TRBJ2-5	TGTGCCAGCAGTTTATCGATCGGGTTGTTGGAGACCCAGTACTTC	CASSLSIGLLETQYF
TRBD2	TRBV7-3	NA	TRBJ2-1	TGTGCCAGCAGCTTAAGGGGACTAGCGGGGACCAATGAGCAGTTCTTC	CASSLRGLAGTNEQFF
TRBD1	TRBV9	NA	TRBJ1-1	TGTGCCAGCAGCGTAGTTCAGGGGGGAACTGAAGCTTTCTTT	CASSVVQGGTEAFF
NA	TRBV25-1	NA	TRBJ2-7	TGTGCCAGCAGTGAGGCGGGACAGACCTACGAGCAGTACTTC	CASSEAGQTYEQYF
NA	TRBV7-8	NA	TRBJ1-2	TGTGCCAGCAGCGACCGGGACGGCAGGGGCTACACCTTC	CASSDRDGRGYTF
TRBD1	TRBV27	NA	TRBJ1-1	TGTGCCAGCAGGGACAGGGGTAGGACTGAAGCTTTCTTT	CASRDRGRTEAFF
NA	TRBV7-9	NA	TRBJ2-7	TGTGCCAGCAGCTTGGCCGGGACGGCTTCCTACGAGCAGTACTTC	CASSLAGTASYEQYF
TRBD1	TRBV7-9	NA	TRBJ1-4	TGTGCCAGCAGCCTGGGACAGGGGGAATCTAATGAAAAACTGTTTTTT	CASSLGQGESNEKLFF
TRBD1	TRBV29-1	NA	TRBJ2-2	TGCAGCGTCCGGGACAGTAACACCGGGGAGCTGTTTTTT	CSVRDSNTGELFF
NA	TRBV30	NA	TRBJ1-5	TGTGCCTGGAGTGTACCAGGGTGGGATCAGCCCCAGCATTTT	CAWSVPGWDQPQHF
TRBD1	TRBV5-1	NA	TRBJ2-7	TGCGCCAGCAGCTTGGATGGGACAGGGTCCTACGAGCAGTACTTC	CASSLDGTGSYEQYF
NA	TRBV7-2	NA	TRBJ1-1	TGTGCCAGCAGCTTAGCTAGCAGGGTAAACACTGAAGCTTTCTTT	CASSLASRVNTEAFF
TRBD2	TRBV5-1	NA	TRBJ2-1	TGCGCCAGCAGCTCGACTAGCTCGGATGAGCAGTTCTTC	CASSSTSSDEQFF
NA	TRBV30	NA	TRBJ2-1	TGTGCCTGCAGCAGAAACAATGAGCAGTTCTTC	CACSRNNEQFF